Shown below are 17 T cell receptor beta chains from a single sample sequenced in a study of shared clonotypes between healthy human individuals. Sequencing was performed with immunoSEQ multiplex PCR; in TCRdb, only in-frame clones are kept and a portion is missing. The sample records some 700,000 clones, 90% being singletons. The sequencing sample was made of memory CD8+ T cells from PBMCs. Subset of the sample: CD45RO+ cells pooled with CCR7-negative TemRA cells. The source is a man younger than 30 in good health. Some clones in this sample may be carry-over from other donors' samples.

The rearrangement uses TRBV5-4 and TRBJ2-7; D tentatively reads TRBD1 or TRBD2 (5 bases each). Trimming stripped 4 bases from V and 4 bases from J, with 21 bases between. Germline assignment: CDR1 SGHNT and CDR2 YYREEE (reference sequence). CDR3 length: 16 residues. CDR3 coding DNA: TGTGCCAGCAGCATTTCCGGGACCGGGAAGTGGTACGAGCAGTACTTC. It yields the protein CASSISGTGKWYEQYF.

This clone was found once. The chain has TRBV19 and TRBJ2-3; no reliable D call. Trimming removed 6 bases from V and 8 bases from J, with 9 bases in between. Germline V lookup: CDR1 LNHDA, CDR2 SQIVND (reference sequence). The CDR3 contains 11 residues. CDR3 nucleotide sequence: TGTGCCAGTAGGGTGGGATCTACGCAGTATTTT. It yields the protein CASRVGSTQYF.

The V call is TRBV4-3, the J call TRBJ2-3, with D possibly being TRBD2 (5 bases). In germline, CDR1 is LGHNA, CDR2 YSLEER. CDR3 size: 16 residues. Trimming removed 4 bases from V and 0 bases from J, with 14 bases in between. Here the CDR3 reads CASSLWTSTSTDTQYF. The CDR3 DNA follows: TGCGCCAGCAGCCTATGGACTTCAACAAGCACAGATACGCAGTATTTT.

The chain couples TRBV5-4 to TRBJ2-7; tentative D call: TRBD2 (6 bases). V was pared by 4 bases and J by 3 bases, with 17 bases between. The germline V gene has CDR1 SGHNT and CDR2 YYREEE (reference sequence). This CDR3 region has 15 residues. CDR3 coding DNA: TGTGCCAGCAGCATAGGTACGGGAGTCGGCTACGAGCAGTACTTC. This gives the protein CASSIGTGVGYEQYF.

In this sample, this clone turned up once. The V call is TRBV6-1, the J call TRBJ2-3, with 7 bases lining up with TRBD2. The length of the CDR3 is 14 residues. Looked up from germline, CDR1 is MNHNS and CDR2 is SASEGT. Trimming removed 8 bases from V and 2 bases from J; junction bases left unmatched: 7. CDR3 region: CASGREEDTDTQYF. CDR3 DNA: TGTGCCAGCGGACGGGAGGAGGACACAGATACGCAGTATTTT.

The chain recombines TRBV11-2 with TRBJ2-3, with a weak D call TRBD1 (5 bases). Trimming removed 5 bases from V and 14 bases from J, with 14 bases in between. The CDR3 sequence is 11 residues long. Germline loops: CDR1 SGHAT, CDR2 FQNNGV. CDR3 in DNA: TGTGCCAGCAGCGGCGGATACACAGGGTATTTT. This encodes CASSGGYTGYF.

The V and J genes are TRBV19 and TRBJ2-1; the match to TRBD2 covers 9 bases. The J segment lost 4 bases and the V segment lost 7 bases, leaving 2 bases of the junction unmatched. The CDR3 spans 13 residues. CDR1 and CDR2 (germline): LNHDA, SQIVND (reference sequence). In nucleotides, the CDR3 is TGTGCCAGTAAGACTAGCGGATACAATGAGCAGTTCTTC. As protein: CASKTSGYNEQFF.

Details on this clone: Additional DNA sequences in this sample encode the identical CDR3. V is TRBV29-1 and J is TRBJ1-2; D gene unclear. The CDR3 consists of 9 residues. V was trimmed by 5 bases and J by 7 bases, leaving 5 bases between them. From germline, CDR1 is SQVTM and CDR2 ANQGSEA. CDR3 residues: CSVPGGYTF. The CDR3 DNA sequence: TGCAGCGTTCCGGGTGGCTACACCTTC.

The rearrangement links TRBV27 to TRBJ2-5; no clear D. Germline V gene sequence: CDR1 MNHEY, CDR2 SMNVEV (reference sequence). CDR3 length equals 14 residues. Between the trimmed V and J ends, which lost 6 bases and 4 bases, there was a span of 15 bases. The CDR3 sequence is CASSPRLPRETQYF. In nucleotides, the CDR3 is TGTGCCAGCAGCCCTAGGTTACCAAGAGAGACCCAGTACTTC.

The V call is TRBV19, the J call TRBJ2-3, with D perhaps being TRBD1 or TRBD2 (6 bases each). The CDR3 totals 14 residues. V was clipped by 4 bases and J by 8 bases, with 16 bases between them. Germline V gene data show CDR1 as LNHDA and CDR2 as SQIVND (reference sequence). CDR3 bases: TGTGCCAGTAGTACCCGGGACAACGGGGGTACGCAGTATTTT. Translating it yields CASSTRDNGGTQYF.

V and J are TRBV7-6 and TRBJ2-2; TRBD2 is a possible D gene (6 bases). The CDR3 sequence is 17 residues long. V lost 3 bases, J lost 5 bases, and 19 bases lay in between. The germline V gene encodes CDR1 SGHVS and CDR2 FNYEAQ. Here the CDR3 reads CASSLGPPGLLTGELFF. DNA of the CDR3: TGTGCCAGCAGCTTGGGGCCCCCGGGACTTCTAACCGGGGAGCTGTTTTTT.

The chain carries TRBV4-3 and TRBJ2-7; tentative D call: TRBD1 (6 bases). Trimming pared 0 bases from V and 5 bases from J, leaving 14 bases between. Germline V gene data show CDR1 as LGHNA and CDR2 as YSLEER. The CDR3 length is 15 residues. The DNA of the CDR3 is TGCGCCAGCAGCCAAGACTCAGGGGATCTCGACGAGCAGTACTTC. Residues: CASSQDSGDLDEQYF.

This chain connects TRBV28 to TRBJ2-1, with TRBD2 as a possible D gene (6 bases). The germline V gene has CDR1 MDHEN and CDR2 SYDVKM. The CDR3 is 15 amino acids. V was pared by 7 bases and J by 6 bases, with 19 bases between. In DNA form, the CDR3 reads TGTGCCAGCATCCAAGGTCTAGCGTCAGTCAATGAGCAGTTCTTC. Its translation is CASIQGLASVNEQFF.

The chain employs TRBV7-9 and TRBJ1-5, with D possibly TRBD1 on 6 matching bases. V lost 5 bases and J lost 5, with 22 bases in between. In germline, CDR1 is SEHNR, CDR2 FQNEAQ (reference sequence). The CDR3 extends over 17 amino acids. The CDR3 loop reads CASSRTNGLRGDQPQHF. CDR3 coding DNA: TGTGCCAGCAGCCGTACAAACGGGCTAAGGGGGGATCAGCCCCAGCATTTT.

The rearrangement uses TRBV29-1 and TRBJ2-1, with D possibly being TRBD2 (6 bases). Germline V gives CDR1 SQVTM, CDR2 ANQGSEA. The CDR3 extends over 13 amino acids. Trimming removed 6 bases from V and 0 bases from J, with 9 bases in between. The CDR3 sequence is CSVLATSYNEQFF. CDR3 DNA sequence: TGCAGCGTCCTAGCGACCTCCTACAATGAGCAGTTCTTC.

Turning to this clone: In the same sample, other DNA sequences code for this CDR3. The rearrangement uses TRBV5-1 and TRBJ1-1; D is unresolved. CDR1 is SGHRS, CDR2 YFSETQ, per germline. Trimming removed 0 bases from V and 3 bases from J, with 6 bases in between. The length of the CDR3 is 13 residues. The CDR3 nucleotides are TGCGCCAGCAGCTTGGCCGGGGACACTGAAGCTTTCTTT. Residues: CASSLAGDTEAFF. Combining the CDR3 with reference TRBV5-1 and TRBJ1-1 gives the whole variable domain KAGVTQTPRYLIKTRGQQVTLSCSPISGHRSVSWYQQTPGQGLQFLFEYFSETQRNKGNFPGRFSGRQFSNSRSEMNVSTLELGDSALYLCASSLAGDTEAFFGQGTRLTVV.

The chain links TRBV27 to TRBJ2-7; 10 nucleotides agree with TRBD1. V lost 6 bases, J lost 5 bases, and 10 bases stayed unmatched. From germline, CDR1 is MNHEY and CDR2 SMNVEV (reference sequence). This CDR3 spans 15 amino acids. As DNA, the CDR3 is TGTGCCAGCAGGCGTCGACAGGGGGCGATAAACGAGCAGTACTTC. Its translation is CASRRRQGAINEQYF.